The 10 T cell receptor beta chains given below trace back to one sample, sequenced in a study of cytomegalovirus exposure and HLA in healthy donors. PCR was performed using 60 Vbeta and 13 Jbeta primers. TCRdb's table, derived via immunoSEQ multiplex PCR, lists solely in-frame clones and lacks some. The sample lists 110,000 to 150,000 clones, roughly 80% occurring once. The specimen sequenced was PBMCs. The receptors stem from a woman between 40 and 55 years old in good health and CMV-seronegative.

This clone has just one count. The genes are TRBV6-1 and TRBJ1-1, with a tentative D call TRBD1 (6 bases). Looked up from germline, CDR1 is MNHNS and CDR2 is SASEGT. The CDR3 contains 14 residues. V was pared by 5 bases and J by 0 bases, with 10 bases between. The CDR3 region has the DNA TGTGCCAGCAGTAGCGGACAGTTGAACACTGAAGCTTTCTTT. It codes for CASSSGQLNTEAFF.

Note on this clone: One end of the junction varies from germline; a read error may be responsible. The chain joins TRBV7-9 to TRBJ2-1; the match to TRBD2 covers 8 bases. The CDR3 extends over 15 amino acids. CDR1 is SEHNR and CDR2 is FQNEAQ in the germline V gene (reference sequence). The CDR3 DNA reads TGTTCCAGCAGCTTATTACTAGCGGCAGACAATGAGCAGTTCTTC. It encodes CSSSLLLAADNEQFF.

The chain uses TRBV10-2 and TRBJ1-3; the match to TRBD1 covers 8 bases. This CDR3 is 14 amino acids long. The germline gives CDR1 WSHSY, CDR2 SAAADI. V shed 7 bases and J 3 bases; nucleotides not matched to a gene: 5. The CDR3 DNA reads as TGCGCCAGCACCAGGGGGCTGGATGGAAACACCATATATTTT. Protein: CASTRGLDGNTIYF.

The chain employs TRBV10-3 and TRBJ1-6, with D tentatively TRBD1 (6 bases). CDR3 size: 16 residues. V was trimmed by 10 bases and J by 6 bases, leaving 22 bases between them. Per germline, CDR1 ENHRY and CDR2 SYGVKD. CDR3 sequence reads: CATSFGQTGGNSPLHF. Here the CDR3 DNA reads TGTGCCACCTCCTTTGGACAGACAGGCGGTAATTCACCCCTCCACTTT.

This clone showed up just a few times. The V call is TRBV10-3, the J call TRBJ1-3; the D gene is possibly TRBD1 (6 bases). Germline CDR1 is ENHRY and CDR2 is SYGVKD. V dropped 3 bases and J dropped 0 bases, with 9 bases sitting between them. The CDR3 extends over 15 amino acids. Written as DNA, the CDR3 is TGTGCCATCAGTGAACAGGGATTCTCTGGAAACACCATATATTTT. This codes for CAISEQGFSGNTIYF.

The V and J genes are TRBV10-3 and TRBJ2-7, with D perhaps TRBD1 (6 bases). V lost 0 bases and J 4 bases, leaving 16 bases between the germline ends. Germline-derived CDR1 and CDR2 are ENHRY and SYGVKD. The CDR3 extends over 16 amino acids. In DNA form, the CDR3 reads TGTGCCATCAGTGAGTCGGAGGACAGCTTATTTTACGAGCAGTACTTC. This encodes CAISESEDSLFYEQYF.

This clone has more than one count but fewer than ten. V and J are TRBV11-2 and TRBJ2-1; 8 bases map to TRBD2. The CDR3 consists of 14 residues. Germline lookup yields CDR1 SGHAT and CDR2 FQNNGV. V lost 6 bases to trimming and J lost 6 bases; unmatched junction nucleotides: 7. CDR3 region: CASSKRETVNEQFF. The CDR3 DNA reads TGTGCCAGCAGTAAGCGGGAGACGGTCAATGAGCAGTTCTTC.

This chain connects TRBV5-1 to TRBJ2-7, with 9 bases aligning to TRBD1. With V trimmed by 4 bases and J by 4 bases, 9 bases remained unmatched. The CDR3 runs to 15 residues. The V gene's germline CDR1 is SGHRS and CDR2 YFSETQ. DNA for the CDR3: TGCGCCAGCAGCCCTTTAACAGGGGGCGCTTACGAGCAGTACTTC. It yields the protein CASSPLTGGAYEQYF. Complete variable domain (other parts from reference TRBV5-1 and TRBJ2-7): KAGVTQTPRYLIKTRGQQVTLSCSPISGHRSVSWYQQTPGQGLQFLFEYFSETQRNKGNFPGRFSGRQFSNSRSEMNVSTLELGDSALYLCASSPLTGGAYEQYFGPGTRLTVT.

V is TRBV5-1 and J is TRBJ2-5; possibly TRBD2 for D (7 bases). This CDR3 has 15 residues. The V and J ends lost 2 bases and 0 bases respectively, with 11 bases between them. Germline V CDR1 and CDR2: SGHRS, YFSETQ. In DNA form, the CDR3 reads TGCGCCAGCAGCTTACAGGGAGGGCACCAAGAGACCCAGTACTTC. Amino acid sequence: CASSLQGGHQETQYF.

This clone has a handful of counts. V usage is TRBV19 and J usage is TRBJ1-5; D is uncertain. The CDR3 is 16 amino acids. The ends were cut back, 11 bases at V and 0 bases at J, with 20 bases in the middle. Germline V gene lookup returns CDR1 LNHDA and CDR2 SQIVND (reference sequence). The CDR3 sequence is CACGPRRTYSNQPQHF. In nucleotides, the CDR3 is TGTGCCTGCGGACCGCGGAGGACGTATAGCAATCAGCCCCAGCATTTT. Full variable domain (remainder filled in from reference TRBV19 and TRBJ1-5): DGGITQSPKYLFRKEGQNVTLSCEQNLNHDAMYWYRQDPGQGLRLIYYSQIVNDFQKGDIAEGYSVSREKKESFPLTVTSAQKNPTAFYLCACGPRRTYSNQPQHFGDGTRLSIL.